This T cell receptor beta chain was captured by sequencing in a study of T cells in Graves' hyperthyroidism and ophthalmopathy. Study outcomes and limitations: The model made its ophthalmopathy prediction, and onset followed a median approximately six months later.

The sample holds many counts of this clonotype. The antigen remains undetermined. Between the trimmed V and J ends, which lost 2 bases and 8 bases, there was a span of 3 bases. This CDR3 comprises 11 residues. The germline V gene encodes CDR1 MDHEN and CDR2 SYDVKM. Amplification of TCR beta CDR3 regions was performed using RNA transcripts as template. RT-PCR in the first round (using the HTBI primer set) targeted the TCR CDR3. A single record per CDR3 protein comes from TCRdb applying MiXCR to the multiplex PCR reads. This table has around 300,000 distinct CDR3 sequences, around 13% appearing once. Diagnoses were made from clinical symptoms, serum measures (thyroxine and TRAb), thyroid ultrasound and orbital computed tomography.

Sequencing used blood. The sequence was collected from a woman aged 40 to 50 with Graves' ophthalmopathy. The genes are TRBV28 and TRBJ2-2; D gene ambiguous. The CDR3, as DNA: TGTGCCAGCAGTTTAGAGGGGGAGCTGTTTTTT. This codes for CASSLEGELFF.